This note documents a single T cell receptor beta chain sequence. Its antigen has not been determined. No clone much larger than this one lies a single base away; base qualities are absent. CDR3 length: 15 amino acids, cysteine to phenylalanine. CDR3 DNA only is kept here, 45 bases in frame from base 1. The V end loses 1 base and the J end loses 0 bases, and a stretch of 8 bases separates them. The germline V gene sets CDR1 to SGHNT and CDR2 to YENEEA. The donors belonged to the validation cohort of approximately 130 subjects, which was separate from the approximately 700-subject first cohort. This specimen comes from a study of cytomegalovirus exposure and HLA in healthy donors (dated 2017 in TCRdb). In the study overall: The roughly 700 repertoires of the first cohort and the 110 or so validation repertoires were produced on the same platform, according to a later analysis. The study aimed to test whether cataloging public T cell receptors could reveal signatures of past pathogen exposure. A separate validation cohort of roughly 120 different subjects was used in addition to the 666-subject first cohort. High-throughput TCR immunosequencing, statistical association of individual TCRs with disease status, and machine learning were combined to predict cytomegalovirus infection status.

General study outcomes and caveats: In both the original and validation cohorts, the classifier was reported to diagnose cytomegalovirus status with high specificity and sensitivity. Most TCR sequences were seen in very few donors, while some public TCRs were found in many individuals. The authors suggested that the approach could potentially be extended to other disease states and immunological phenotypes. A later analysis had no HLA typing for the validation cohort, so co-occurrence there was scored across all 130 or so repertoires. The study gave a list of under 200 TCR beta chains associated with cytomegalovirus. Subsequent analysis determined that TCRs grouped into clusters in the first cohort also showed a tendency toward co-occurrence across the 120 validation repertoires, and approximately 94% of cluster scores exceeded 0. Three of the identified cytomegalovirus-associated TCR beta chains were confirmed in vitro to be specific for cytomegalovirus antigens.

The receptor library was made with the immunoSEQ multiplex PCR assay. The study's own analysis went as follows. To diagnose cytomegalovirus status from the catalog of TCR beta chain sequences, a statistical classification framework was built. In TCRdb, the immuneACCESS table is reduced to in-frame sequences with V and J assigned. These tables do not hold every clone; where another copy was compared, an unresolved V gene accounts for under half, and the others remain unexplained. That table is the source of V, J and clone size, and D and trimming were worked out from the DNA. In this sample the table shows tens of thousands of clones, around 95% of which occur a single time. More than 0.6% of the sample is in the top ten clones.

Recombination joined TRBV11-3 with TRBJ2-3; no confident D gene assignment can be made. Source material: PBMCs. The source is a woman under 30 in good health and CMV-seronegative. The CDR3 here reads CASSLGQTSTDTQYF. In nucleotide form, the sequence is TGTGCCAGCAGCTTAGGGCAGACTAGCACAGATACGCAGTATTTT. The full variable domain, with segments outside the CDR3 supplied by the reference TRBV11-3 and TRBJ2-3 proteins, appears as EAGVVQSPRYKIIEKKQPVAFWCNPISGHNTLYWYLQNLGQGPELLIRYENEEAVDDSQLPKDRFSAERLKGVDSTLKIQPAELGDSAVYLCASSLGQTSTDTQYFGPGTRLTVL.